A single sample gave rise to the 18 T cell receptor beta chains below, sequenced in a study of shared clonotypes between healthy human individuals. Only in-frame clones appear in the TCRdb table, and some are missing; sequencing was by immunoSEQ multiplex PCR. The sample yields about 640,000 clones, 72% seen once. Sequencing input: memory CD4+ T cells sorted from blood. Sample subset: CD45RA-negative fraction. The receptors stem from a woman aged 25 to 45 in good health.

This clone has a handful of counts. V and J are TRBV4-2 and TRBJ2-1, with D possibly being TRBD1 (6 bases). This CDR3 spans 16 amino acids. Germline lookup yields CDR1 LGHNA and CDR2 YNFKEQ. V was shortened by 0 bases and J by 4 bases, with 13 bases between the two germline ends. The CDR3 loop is CASSQDPRDTYNEQFF. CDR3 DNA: TGTGCCAGCAGCCAAGATCCCCGGGACACTTACAATGAGCAGTTCTTC.

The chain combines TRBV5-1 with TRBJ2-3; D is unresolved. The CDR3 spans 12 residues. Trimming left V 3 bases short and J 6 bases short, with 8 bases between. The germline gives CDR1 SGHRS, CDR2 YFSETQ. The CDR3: CASSSYGDTQYF. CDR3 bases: TGCGCCAGCAGCTCCTATGGGGATACGCAGTATTTT.

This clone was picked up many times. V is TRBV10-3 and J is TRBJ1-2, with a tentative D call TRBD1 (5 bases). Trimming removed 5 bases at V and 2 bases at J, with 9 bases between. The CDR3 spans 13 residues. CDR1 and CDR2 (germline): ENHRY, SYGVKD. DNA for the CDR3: TGTGCCATCAGTACACAGGAAAACTATGGCTACACCTTC. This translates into CAISTQENYGYTF.

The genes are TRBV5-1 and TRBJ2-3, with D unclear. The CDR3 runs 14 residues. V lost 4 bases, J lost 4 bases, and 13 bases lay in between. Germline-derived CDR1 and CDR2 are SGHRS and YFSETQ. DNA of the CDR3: TGCGCCAGCAGCACTTCTTCCGTCCCAGATACGCAGTATTTT. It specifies CASSTSSVPDTQYF. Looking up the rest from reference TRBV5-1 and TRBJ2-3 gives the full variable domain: KAGVTQTPRYLIKTRGQQVTLSCSPISGHRSVSWYQQTPGQGLQFLFEYFSETQRNKGNFPGRFSGRQFSNSRSEMNVSTLELGDSALYLCASSTSSVPDTQYFGPGTRLTVL.

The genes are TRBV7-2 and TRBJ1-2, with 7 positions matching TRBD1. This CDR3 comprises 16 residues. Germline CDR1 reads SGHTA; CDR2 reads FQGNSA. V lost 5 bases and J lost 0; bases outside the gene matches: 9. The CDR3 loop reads CASSLQGGTANYGYTF. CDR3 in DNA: TGTGCCAGCAGCCTCCAGGGAGGGACAGCTAACTATGGCTACACCTTC.

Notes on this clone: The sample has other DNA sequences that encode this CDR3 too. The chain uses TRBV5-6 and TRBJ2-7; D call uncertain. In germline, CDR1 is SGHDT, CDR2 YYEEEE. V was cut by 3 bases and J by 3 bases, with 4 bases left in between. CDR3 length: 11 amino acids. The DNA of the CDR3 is TGTGCCAGCAGCTCGTACTACGAGCAGTACTTC. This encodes CASSSYYEQYF. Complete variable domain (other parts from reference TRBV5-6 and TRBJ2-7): DAGVTQSPTHLIKTRGQQVTLRCSPKSGHDTVSWYQQALGQGPQFIFQYYEEEERQRGNFPDRFSGHQFPNYSSELNVNALLLGDSALYLCASSSYYEQYFGPGTRLTVT.

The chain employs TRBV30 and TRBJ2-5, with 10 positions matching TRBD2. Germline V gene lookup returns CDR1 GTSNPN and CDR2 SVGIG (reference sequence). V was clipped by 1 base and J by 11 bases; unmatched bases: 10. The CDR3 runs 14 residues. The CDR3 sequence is CAWSEGLASFQQYF. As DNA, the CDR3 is TGTGCCTGGAGTGAGGGACTAGCGTCTTTTCAGCAGTACTTC.

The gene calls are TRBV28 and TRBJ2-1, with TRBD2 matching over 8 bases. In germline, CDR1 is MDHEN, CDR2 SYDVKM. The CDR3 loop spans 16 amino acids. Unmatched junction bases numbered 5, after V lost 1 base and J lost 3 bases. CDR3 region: CASSLSLAGLYNEQFF. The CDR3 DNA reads TGTGCCAGCAGTTTATCTTTAGCGGGGCTCTACAATGAGCAGTTCTTC.

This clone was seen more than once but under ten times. DNA of the CDR3: TGTGCCAGCAGCTTAGGTCCCGTCAACGAGCAGTACTTC. Protein: CASSLGPVNEQYF. V and J are TRBV7-6 and TRBJ2-7; no clear D gene. Germline values: CDR1 SGHVS, CDR2 FNYEAQ. The germline V and J ends were trimmed by 1 base and 5 bases, with 9 bases remaining between them. The CDR3 spans 13 residues.

The CDR3 DNA reads as TGCGCCAGCTCGAAGGACAGCACGAACACTGAAGCTTTCTTT. Translating it yields CASSKDSTNTEAFF. The chain employs TRBV5-1 and TRBJ1-1; TRBD1 might be the D (6 bases). From germline, CDR1 is SGHRS and CDR2 YFSETQ. V gave up 7 bases and J gave up 1 base, with 14 bases separating them. This CDR3 comprises 14 residues.

The CDR3 nucleotides read TGTGCCAGCAGTTTGATCCAGGCGGGCGGGGAGCTGTTTTTT. Amino acids: CASSLIQAGGELFF. The gene calls are TRBV28 and TRBJ2-2, with D perhaps TRBD2 (5 bases). The germline V gene has CDR1 MDHEN and CDR2 SYDVKM. This CDR3 contains 14 residues. The ends were cut back, 3 bases at V and 7 bases at J, with 12 bases in the middle.

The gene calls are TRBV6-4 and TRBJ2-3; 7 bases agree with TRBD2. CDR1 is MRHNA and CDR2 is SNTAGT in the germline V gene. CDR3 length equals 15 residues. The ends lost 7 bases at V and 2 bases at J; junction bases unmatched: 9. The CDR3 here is CASTPTSGATDTQYF. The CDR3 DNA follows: TGTGCCAGCACCCCCACGAGCGGGGCCACAGATACGCAGTATTTT.

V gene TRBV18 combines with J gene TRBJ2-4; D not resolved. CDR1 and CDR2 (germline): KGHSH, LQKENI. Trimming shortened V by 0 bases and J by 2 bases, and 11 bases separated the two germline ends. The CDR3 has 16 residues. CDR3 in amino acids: CASSPPSVGTKNIQYF. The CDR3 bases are TGTGCCAGCTCACCACCGTCGGTAGGGACCAAAAACATTCAGTACTTC. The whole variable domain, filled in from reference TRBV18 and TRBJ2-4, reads NAGVMQNPRHLVRRRGQEARLRCSPMKGHSHVYWYRQLPEEGLKFMVYLQKENIIDESGMPKERFSAEFPKEGPSILRIQQVVRGDSAAYFCASSPPSVGTKNIQYFGAGTRLSVL.

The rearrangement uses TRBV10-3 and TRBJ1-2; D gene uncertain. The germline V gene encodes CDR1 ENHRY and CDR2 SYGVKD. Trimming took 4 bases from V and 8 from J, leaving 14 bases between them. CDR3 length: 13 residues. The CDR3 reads CAISVGGLRGYTF. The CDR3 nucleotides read TGTGCCATCAGTGTTGGCGGGCTGCGGGGCTACACCTTC.

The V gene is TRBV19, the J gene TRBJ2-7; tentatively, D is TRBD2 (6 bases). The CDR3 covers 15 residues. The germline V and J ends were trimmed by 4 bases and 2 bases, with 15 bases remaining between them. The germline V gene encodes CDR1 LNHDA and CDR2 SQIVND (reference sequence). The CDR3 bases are TGTGCCAGTAGTAGAGGCGGGATCTCCCCCTACGAGCAGTACTTC. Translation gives CASSRGGISPYEQYF.

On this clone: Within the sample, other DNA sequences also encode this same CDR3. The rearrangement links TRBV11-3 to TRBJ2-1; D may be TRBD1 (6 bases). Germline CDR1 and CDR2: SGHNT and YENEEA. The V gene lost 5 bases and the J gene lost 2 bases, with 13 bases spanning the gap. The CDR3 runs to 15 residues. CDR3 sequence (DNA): TGTGCCAGCAGCCCCGGGCAGGGGACCTACAATGAGCAGTTCTTC. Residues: CASSPGQGTYNEQFF.

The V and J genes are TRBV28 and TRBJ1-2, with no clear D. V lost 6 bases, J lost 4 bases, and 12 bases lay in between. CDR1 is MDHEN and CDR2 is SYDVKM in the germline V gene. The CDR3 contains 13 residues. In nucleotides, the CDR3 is TGTGCCAGCAGCAGTTTCCCCGTCTATGGCTACACCTTC. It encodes CASSSFPVYGYTF.

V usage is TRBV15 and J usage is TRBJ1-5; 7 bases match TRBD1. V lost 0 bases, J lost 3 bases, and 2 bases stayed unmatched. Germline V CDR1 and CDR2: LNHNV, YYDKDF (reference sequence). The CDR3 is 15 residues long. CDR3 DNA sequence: TGTGCCACCAGCAGAGATGGACAGGTCAATCAGCCCCAGCATTTT. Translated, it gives CATSRDGQVNQPQHF.